The clone carrying this TCR beta chain was picked up a small number of times. PCR was performed a second time for about 6 to 12 cycles using a sample-barcoded 5' primer and a J-beta primer mix. Carrying 12 random nucleotides, a template-switch adaptor labeled each individual cDNA molecule. TCRdb used MiXCR to reprocess the 5' RACE reads, holding one entry per CDR3 protein. The sample holds around 990,000 distinct CDR3 sequences, approximately 26% seen once. These data come from a study of blood T cells in healthy people across ages. Donors were systemically healthy Caucasian individuals from Russia aged roughly 6 to 100 years. Collection of roughly 9.8 milliliters of peripheral blood was performed for each donor. The J segment lost 4 bases and the V segment lost 3 bases, leaving 6 bases of the junction unmatched. This CDR3 region has 15 residues. CDR1 MGHRA and CDR2 YSYEKL come from the germline V gene.

The same sample was also studied in work on T cells of mothers and their children. From that second work: The study sampled three healthy Caucasian mothers and their six children.

This sequence was found in a girl aged 2-10 years in good health. The chain is built from TRBV4-1 and TRBJ2-5, with TRBD1 matching 9 bases. The sample taken for sequencing was blood. DNA of the CDR3: TGCGCCAGCAGCCAGCCCACAGGGGGCAGAGAGACCCAGTACTTC. Translating gives CASSQPTGGRETQYF.